This T cell receptor beta chain was recovered during a study of cytomegalovirus exposure and HLA in healthy donors. 60 Vbeta and 13 Jbeta primers were used in PCR. Assay used: immunoSEQ multiplex PCR; TCRdb lists only in-frame clones, some missing. Of 95,000 to 150,000 clones in the sample, roughly 80% were seen once. Study-level points and caveats: Presence/absence analyses treated sequencing depth as roughly uniform across donors.

Notes on this clone: Antigen unknown.

The germline gives CDR1 SGHTA, CDR2 FQGTGA. The V end was cut by 2 bases, the J end by 8 bases, with 15 bases between. The CDR3 is 14 amino acids. The sample was PBMCs. The chain employs TRBV7-3 and TRBJ1-1; D may be TRBD1 (5 bases). This clonotype originated in a man aged 25 to 40 in good health and CMV-seronegative. CDR3 loop: CASSLGLAGTEAFF. DNA for the CDR3: TGTGCCAGCAGCTTAGGTCTGGCGGGGACCGAAGCTTTCTTT.